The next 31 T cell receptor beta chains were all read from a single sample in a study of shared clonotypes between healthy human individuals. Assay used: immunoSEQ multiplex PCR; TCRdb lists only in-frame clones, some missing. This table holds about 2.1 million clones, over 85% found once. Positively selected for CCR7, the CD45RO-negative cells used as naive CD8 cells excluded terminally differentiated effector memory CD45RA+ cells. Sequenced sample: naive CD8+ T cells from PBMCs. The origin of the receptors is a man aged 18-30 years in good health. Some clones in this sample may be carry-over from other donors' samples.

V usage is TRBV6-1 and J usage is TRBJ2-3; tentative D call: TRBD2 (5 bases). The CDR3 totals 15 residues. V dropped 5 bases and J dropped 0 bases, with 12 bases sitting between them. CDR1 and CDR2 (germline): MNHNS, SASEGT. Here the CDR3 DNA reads TGTGCCAGCAGTTCGACCAGGACTAGCACAGATACGCAGTATTTT. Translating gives CASSSTRTSTDTQYF.

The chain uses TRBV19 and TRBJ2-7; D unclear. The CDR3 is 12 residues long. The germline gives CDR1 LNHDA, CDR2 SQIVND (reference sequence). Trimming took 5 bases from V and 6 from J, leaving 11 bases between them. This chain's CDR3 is CASSPPGFEQYF. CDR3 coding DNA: TGTGCCAGTAGTCCGCCCGGGTTCGAGCAGTACTTC.

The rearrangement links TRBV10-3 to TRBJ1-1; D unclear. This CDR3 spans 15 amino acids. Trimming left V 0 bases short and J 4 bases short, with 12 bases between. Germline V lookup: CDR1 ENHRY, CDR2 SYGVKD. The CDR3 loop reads CAISESLGRFTEAFF. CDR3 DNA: TGTGCCATCAGTGAGTCTTTAGGGCGGTTCACTGAAGCTTTCTTT.

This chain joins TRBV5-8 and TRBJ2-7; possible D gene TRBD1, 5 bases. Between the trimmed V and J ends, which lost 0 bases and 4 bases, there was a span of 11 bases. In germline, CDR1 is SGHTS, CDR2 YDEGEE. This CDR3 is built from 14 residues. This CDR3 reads CASSLVDSNYEQYF. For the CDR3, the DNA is TGTGCCAGCAGCTTGGTTGACAGCAATTACGAGCAGTACTTC.

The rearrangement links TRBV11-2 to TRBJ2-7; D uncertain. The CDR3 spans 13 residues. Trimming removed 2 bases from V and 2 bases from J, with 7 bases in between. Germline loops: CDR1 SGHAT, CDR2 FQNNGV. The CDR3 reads CASSLFGAYEQYF. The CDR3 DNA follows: TGTGCCAGCAGCTTATTTGGGGCCTACGAGCAGTACTTC.

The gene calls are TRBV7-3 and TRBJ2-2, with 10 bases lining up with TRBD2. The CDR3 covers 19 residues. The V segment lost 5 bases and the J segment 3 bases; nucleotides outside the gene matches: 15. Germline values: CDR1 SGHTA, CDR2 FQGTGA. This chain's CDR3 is CASSPSAKREGLDTGELFF. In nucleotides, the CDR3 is TGTGCCAGCAGCCCAAGTGCCAAGCGGGAGGGCCTGGACACCGGGGAGCTGTTTTTT.

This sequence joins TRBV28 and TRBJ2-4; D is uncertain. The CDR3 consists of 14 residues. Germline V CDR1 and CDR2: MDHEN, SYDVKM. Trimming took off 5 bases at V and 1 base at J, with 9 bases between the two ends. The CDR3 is CASSLTGAKNIQYF. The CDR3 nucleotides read TGTGCCAGCAGTCTTACCGGGGCCAAAAACATTCAGTACTTC.

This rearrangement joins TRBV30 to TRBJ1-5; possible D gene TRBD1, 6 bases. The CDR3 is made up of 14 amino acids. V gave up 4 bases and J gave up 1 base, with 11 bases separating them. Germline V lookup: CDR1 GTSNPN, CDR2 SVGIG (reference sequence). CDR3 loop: CAWKNRESNQPQHF. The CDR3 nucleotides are TGTGCCTGGAAGAACAGGGAGAGCAATCAGCCCCAGCATTTT.

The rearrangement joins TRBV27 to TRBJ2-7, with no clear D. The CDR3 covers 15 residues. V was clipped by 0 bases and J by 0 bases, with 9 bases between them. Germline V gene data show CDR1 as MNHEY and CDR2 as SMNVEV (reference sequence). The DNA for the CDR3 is TGTGCCAGCAGTTTATCCCGGACGGCCTCCTACGAGCAGTACTTC. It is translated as CASSLSRTASYEQYF.

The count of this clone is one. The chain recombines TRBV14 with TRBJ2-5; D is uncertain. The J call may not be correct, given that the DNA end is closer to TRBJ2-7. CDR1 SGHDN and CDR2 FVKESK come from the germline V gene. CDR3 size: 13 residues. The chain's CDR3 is CASSQGNGYEQYF. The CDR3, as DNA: TGTGCCAGCAGCCAAGGCAACGGCTACGAGCAGTACTTC.

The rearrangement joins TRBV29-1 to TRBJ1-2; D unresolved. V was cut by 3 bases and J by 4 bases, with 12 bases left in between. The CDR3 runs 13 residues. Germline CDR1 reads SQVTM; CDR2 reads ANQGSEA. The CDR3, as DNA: TGCAGCGTTGAGAATGAGAGTAGCTATGGCTACACCTTC. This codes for CSVENESSYGYTF.

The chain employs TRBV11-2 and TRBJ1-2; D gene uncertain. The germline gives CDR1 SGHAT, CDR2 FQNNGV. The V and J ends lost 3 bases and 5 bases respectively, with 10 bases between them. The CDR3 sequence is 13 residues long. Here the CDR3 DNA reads TGTGCCAGCAGCTTTGGCGATATTTATGGCTACACCTTC. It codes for CASSFGDIYGYTF.

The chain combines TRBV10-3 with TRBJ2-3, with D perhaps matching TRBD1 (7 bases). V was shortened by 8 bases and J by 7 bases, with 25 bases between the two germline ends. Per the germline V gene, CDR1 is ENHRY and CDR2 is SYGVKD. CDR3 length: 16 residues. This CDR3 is CAIAPLAGQQNNTQYF. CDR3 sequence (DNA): TGTGCCATCGCCCCCCTGGCGGGACAGCAAAACAATACGCAGTATTTT.

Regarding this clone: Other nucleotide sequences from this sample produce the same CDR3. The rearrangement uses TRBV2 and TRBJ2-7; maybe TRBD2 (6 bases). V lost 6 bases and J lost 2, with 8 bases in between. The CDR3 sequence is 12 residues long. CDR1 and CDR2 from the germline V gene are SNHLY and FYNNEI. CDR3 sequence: CASRGRTYEQYF. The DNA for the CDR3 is TGTGCCAGCAGGGGGAGGACCTACGAGCAGTACTTC.

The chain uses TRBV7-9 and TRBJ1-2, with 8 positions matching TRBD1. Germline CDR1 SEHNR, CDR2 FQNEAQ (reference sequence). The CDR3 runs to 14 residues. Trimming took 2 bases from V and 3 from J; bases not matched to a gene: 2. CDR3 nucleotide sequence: TGTGCCAGCAGCTTATTACAGGGGGACTATGGCTACACCTTC. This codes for CASSLLQGDYGYTF. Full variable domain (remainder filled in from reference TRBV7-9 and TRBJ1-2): DTGVSQNPRHKITKRGQNVTFRCDPISEHNRLYWYRQTLGQGPEFLTYFQNEAQLEKSRLLSDRFSAERPKGSFSTLEIQRTEQGDSAMYLCASSLLQGDYGYTFGSGTRLTVV.

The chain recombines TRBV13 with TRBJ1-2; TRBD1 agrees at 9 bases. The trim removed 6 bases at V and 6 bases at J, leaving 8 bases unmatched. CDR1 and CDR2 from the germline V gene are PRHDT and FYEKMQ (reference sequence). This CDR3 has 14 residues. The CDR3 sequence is CASSSAGTGNGYTF. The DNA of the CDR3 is TGTGCCAGCAGTTCCGCCGGGACAGGGAATGGCTACACCTTC.

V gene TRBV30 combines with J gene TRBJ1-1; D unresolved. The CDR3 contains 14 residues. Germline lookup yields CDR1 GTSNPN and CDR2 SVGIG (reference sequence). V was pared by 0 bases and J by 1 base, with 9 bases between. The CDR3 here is CAWSVTGRNTEAFF. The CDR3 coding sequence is TGTGCCTGGAGTGTAACGGGCAGGAACACTGAAGCTTTCTTT.

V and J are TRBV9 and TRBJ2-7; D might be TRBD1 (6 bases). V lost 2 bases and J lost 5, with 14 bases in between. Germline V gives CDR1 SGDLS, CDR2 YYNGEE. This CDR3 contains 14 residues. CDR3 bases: TGTGCCAGCAGCGTTGGCGCCCAGGGGAACGAGCAGTACTTC. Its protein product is CASSVGAQGNEQYF.

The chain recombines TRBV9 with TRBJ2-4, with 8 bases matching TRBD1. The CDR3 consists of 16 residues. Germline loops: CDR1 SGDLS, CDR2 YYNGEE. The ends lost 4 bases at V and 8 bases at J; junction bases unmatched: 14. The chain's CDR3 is CASSSRGQGIVDIQYF. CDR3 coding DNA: TGTGCCAGCAGCTCACGAGGACAGGGTATTGTGGACATTCAGTACTTC.

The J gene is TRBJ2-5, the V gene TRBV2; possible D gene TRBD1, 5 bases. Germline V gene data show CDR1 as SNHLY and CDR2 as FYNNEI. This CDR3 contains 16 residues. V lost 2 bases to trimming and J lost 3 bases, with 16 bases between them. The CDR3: CASSELQTGDKETQYF. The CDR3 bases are TGTGCCAGCAGTGAACTCCAAACAGGAGATAAAGAGACCCAGTACTTC.

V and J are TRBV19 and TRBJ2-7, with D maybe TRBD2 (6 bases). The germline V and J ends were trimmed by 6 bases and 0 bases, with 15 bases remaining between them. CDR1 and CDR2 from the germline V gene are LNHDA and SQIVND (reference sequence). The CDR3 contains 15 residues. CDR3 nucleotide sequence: TGTGCCAGTAGGGGGGAGGCGTTCAGCTCCTACGAGCAGTACTTC. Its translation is CASRGEAFSSYEQYF.

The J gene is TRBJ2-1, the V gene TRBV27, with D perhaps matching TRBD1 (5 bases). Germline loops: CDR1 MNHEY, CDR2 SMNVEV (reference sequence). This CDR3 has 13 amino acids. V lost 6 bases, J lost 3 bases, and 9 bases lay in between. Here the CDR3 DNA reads TGTGCCAGCAGCTCGGACAACTACAATGAGCAGTTCTTC. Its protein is CASSSDNYNEQFF.

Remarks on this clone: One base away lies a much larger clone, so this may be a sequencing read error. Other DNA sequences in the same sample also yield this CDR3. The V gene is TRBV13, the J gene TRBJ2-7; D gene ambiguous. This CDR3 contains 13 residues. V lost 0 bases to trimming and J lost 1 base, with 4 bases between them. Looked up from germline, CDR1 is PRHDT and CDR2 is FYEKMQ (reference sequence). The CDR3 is CASSLGQSYEQYF. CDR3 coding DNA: TGTGCCAGCAGCTTAGGACAGTCCTACGAGCAGTACTTC.

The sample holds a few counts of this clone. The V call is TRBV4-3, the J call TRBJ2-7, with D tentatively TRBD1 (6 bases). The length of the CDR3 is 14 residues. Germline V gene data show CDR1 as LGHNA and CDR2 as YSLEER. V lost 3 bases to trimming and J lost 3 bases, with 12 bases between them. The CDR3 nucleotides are TGCGCCAGCAGCCAGCACAGGGTGGACTACGAGCAGTACTTC. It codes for CASSQHRVDYEQYF.

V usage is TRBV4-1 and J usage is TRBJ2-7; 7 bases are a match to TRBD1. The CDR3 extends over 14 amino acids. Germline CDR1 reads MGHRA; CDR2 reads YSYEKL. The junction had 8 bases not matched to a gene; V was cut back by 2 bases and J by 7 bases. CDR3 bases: TGCGCCAGCAGCCAATGGACAGGATCGGGGGAGCAGTACTTC. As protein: CASSQWTGSGEQYF.

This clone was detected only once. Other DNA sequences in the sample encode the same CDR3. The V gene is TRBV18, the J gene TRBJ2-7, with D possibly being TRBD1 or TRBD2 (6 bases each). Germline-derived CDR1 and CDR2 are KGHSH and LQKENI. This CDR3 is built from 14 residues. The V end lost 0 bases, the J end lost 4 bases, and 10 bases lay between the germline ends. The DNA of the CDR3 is TGTGCCAGCTCACCACCGGGGGGCGGGTACGAGCAGTACTTC. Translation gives CASSPPGGGYEQYF. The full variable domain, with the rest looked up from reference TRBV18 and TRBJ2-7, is NAGVMQNPRHLVRRRGQEARLRCSPMKGHSHVYWYRQLPEEGLKFMVYLQKENIIDESGMPKERFSAEFPKEGPSILRIQQVVRGDSAAYFCASSPPGGGYEQYFGPGTRLTVT.

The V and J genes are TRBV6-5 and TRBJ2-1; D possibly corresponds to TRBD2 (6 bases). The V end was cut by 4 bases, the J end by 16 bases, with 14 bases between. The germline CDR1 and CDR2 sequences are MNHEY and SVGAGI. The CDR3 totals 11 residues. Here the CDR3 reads CASSFATRIFF. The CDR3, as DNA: TGTGCCAGCAGTTTTGCGACTAGGATTTTCTTC.

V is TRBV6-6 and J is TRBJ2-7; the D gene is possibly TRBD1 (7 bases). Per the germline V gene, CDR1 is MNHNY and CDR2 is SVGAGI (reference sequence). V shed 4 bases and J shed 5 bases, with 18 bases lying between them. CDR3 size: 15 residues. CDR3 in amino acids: CASSLTGQGGDEQYF. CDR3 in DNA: TGTGCCAGCAGTTTGACAGGGCAGGGGGGCGACGAGCAGTACTTC.

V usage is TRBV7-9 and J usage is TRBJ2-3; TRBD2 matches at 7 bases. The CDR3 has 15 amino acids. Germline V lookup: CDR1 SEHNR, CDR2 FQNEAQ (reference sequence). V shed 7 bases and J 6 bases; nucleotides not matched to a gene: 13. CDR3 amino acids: CASISRTSLTDTQYF. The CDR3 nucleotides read TGTGCCAGCATCTCCCGGACTAGTTTGACGGATACGCAGTATTTT.

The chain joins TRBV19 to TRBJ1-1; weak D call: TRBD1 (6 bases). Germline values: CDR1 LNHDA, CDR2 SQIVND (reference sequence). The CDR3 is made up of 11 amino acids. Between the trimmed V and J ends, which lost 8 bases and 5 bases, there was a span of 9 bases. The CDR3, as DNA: TGTGCCAGTGAGGGGGTAACTGAAGCTTTCTTT. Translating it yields CASEGVTEAFF.

The CDR3, as DNA: TGTGCCAGTAGTGCACCATCTCCCGCGACGGCAACCTACGAGCAGTACTTC. The encoded protein is CASSAPSPATATYEQYF. The chain recombines TRBV19 with TRBJ2-7; D not certain. The CDR3 length is 17 residues. V lost 5 bases and J lost 2, with 22 bases in between. Germline CDR1 and CDR2: LNHDA and SQIVND (reference sequence). Combining the CDR3 with reference TRBV19 and TRBJ2-7 gives the whole variable domain DGGITQSPKYLFRKEGQNVTLSCEQNLNHDAMYWYRQDPGQGLRLIYYSQIVNDFQKGDIAEGYSVSREKKESFPLTVTSAQKNPTAFYLCASSAPSPATATYEQYFGPGTRLTVT.